These 13 T cell receptor beta chains were sequenced from one sample in a study of monozygotic twins with inflammatory bowel disease. TCRdb reworked the 5' RACE reads into one entry per CDR3 protein, no DNA. The sample includes just over 300,000 distinct CDR3 sequences. The sequencing input was blood. All receptors derive from a human donor with ulcerative colitis or Crohn's disease, or a healthy co-twin of an affected twin (not recorded which).

V usage is TRBV6-1 and J usage is TRBJ1-1. There are 14 residues in the CDR3. CDR1 is MNHNS, CDR2 SASEGT, per germline. CDR3 sequence: CATLPGWASSEAFF.

The V gene is TRBV7-8, the J gene TRBJ1-4. This CDR3 spans 13 amino acids. Germline assignment: CDR1 SGHVS and CDR2 FQNEAQ. The chain's CDR3 is CASSPIRSEKLFF.

V usage is TRBV6-5 and J usage is TRBJ2-3; the TRBD1 assignment by TCRdb is unverifiable without DNA. This CDR3 is built from 16 residues. Looked up from germline, CDR1 is MNHEY and CDR2 is SVGAGI. CDR3 residues: CASGVSDRTRTDTQYF.

V is TRBV12-3 or TRBV12-4 and J is TRBJ1-1. The CDR3 consists of 15 residues. CDR3 sequence reads: CASSLEGRAGTEAFF.

The chain links TRBV5-1 to TRBJ1-6; TCRdb's D call, TRBD1, is unchecked because there is no DNA. The CDR3 extends over 14 amino acids. Germline assignment: CDR1 SGHRS and CDR2 YFSETQ. The chain's CDR3 is CASSSGQGYSPLHF.

The chain links TRBV30 to TRBJ2-3; TCRdb's D gene call, TRBD1, goes unchecked for lack of DNA. This CDR3 has 15 residues. Germline CDR1 reads GTSNPN; CDR2 reads SVGIG (reference sequence). The CDR3 loop reads CAWSVGDSSSDTQYF. Drawing the rest from reference TRBV30 and TRBJ2-3, the complete variable domain is SQTIHQWPATLVQPVGSPLSLECTVEGTSNPNLYWYRQAAGRGLQLLFYSVGIGQISSEVPQNLSASRPQDRQFILSSKKLLLSDSGFYLCAWSVGDSSSDTQYFGPGTRLTVL.

The chain couples TRBV7-2 to TRBJ1-1; the D call of TRBD1 rests on TCRdb alone, since no DNA is present to check it. Looked up from germline, CDR1 is SGHTA and CDR2 is FQGNSA. This CDR3 region has 15 residues. CDR3 sequence: CASSSRQRVNTEAFF.

The chain has TRBV7-2 and TRBJ2-3. The CDR3 length is 12 residues. Germline V CDR1 and CDR2: SGHTA, FQGNSA. The CDR3 region is CASSFSADTQYF.

The V and J genes are TRBV5-1 and TRBJ2-7; TCRdb's D call, TRBD1, is unchecked because there is no DNA. Per the germline V gene, CDR1 is SGHRS and CDR2 is YFSETQ. This CDR3 is 13 amino acids long. CDR3 loop: CASSRDNSYEQYF.

V and J are TRBV6-2 or TRBV6-3 and TRBJ1-1. CDR3 length: 13 amino acids. Looked up from germline, CDR1 is MNHEY and CDR2 is SVGEGT. This chain's CDR3 is CASRWGGNTEAFF.

This chain uses TRBV5-1 with TRBJ2-7; the D call from TCRdb, TRBD1, cannot be confirmed without DNA. CDR1 and CDR2 from the germline V gene are SGHRS and YFSETQ. The CDR3 has 15 amino acids. CDR3 in amino acids: CASSRGTGTSYEQYF.

The rearrangement links TRBV27 to TRBJ2-7; TCRdb outputs TRBD1, but without DNA this stays unchecked. The CDR3 has 15 amino acids. Germline loops: CDR1 MNHEY, CDR2 SMNVEV (reference sequence). CDR3 in amino acids: CASSLIGSSLAEQYF.

The genes are TRBV11-2 and TRBJ1-1. CDR1 and CDR2 from the germline V gene are SGHAT and FQNNGV. The CDR3 length is 14 residues. This CDR3 is CASSLFLGNTEAFF.